The 7 T cell receptor beta chains in this list originate from one sample, sequenced in a study of T cells in Graves' hyperthyroidism and ophthalmopathy. Researchers amplified the TCR beta CDR3 regions from RNA transcripts. A set of HTBI primers served as the primers for a first-round RT-PCR of the TCR CDR3. Each CDR3 protein gets one entry after TCRdb re-called the multiplex PCR reads with MiXCR. The sample carries more than 350,000 distinct CDR3 sequences, approximately 15% recorded once. Sequencing was performed on blood. These receptors were collected from a woman aged 30 to 39 with Graves' ophthalmopathy.

This clonotype came up many times. This chain uses TRBV18 with TRBJ1-1; D ambiguous. The germline V gene encodes CDR1 KGHSH and CDR2 LQKENI. The ends were cut back, 8 bases at V and 4 bases at J, with 23 bases in the middle. The CDR3 spans 16 residues. CDR3 sequence (DNA): TGTGCCAGCGGCCGACCATCGGGCTTATTGGGCACTGAAGCTTTCTTT. Amino acids: CASGRPSGLLGTEAFF.

This clonotype was observed at least ten times. V usage is TRBV11-3 and J usage is TRBJ2-5, with D possibly called TRBD1 or TRBD2 (7 bases each). The CDR3 is made up of 13 amino acids. Germline CDR1 is SGHNT and CDR2 is YENEEA. Trimming stripped 6 bases from V and 4 bases from J, with 12 bases between. In nucleotides, the CDR3 is TGTGCCAGCAGGGGAGGGGGCCTAGAGACCCAGTACTTC. Its protein is CASRGGGLETQYF.

Turning to this clonotype: A much larger clone differs from this one at a single base, so this may be a read error. The chain uses TRBV20-1 and TRBJ2-5, with D perhaps matching TRBD1 or TRBD2 (6 bases each). The CDR3 extends over 13 amino acids. V lost 5 bases to trimming and J lost 4 bases, with 14 bases between them. Germline lookup yields CDR1 DFQATT and CDR2 SNEGSKA (reference sequence). In DNA form, the CDR3 reads TGCAGTGCTGGGGGGCAGCCATTAGAGACCCAGTACTTC. Translated, it gives CSAGGQPLETQYF.

The J gene is TRBJ1-1, the V gene TRBV13, with D unresolved. Trimming took off 0 bases at V and 7 bases at J, with 9 bases between the two ends. CDR3 length: 13 amino acids. The V gene's germline CDR1 is PRHDT and CDR2 FYEKMQ (reference sequence). The DNA for the CDR3 is TGTGCCAGCAGCTTAGGGCAGACTCTTGAAGCTTTCTTT. Translation: CASSLGQTLEAFF. The complete variable domain, with remaining parts taken from reference TRBV13 and TRBJ1-1, reads AAGVIQSPRHLIKEKRETATLKCYPIPRHDTVYWYQQGPGQDPQFLISFYEKMQSDKGSIPDRFSAQQFSDYHSELNMSSLELGDSALYFCASSLGQTLEAFFGQGTRLTVV.

The chain links TRBV5-1 to TRBJ2-5; 7 bases map to TRBD2. Germline assignment: CDR1 SGHRS and CDR2 YFSETQ. The V gene end was trimmed by 7 bases and the J gene end by 4 bases; junction bases not matched to a gene: 13. CDR3 length: 15 residues. In DNA, the CDR3 is TGCGCCAGCGGACCCAACGGGGAGGGGCGAGAGACCCAGTACTTC. Translated: CASGPNGEGRETQYF.

This clonotype was seen ten or more times. The rearrangement joins TRBV7-2 to TRBJ2-1; TRBD2 agrees at 12 bases. The germline gives CDR1 SGHTA, CDR2 FQGNSA. The CDR3 is made up of 18 amino acids. The junction had 14 bases not matched to a gene; V was cut back by 1 base and J by 10 bases. CDR3 protein: CASSLVVLAGGETREQFF. The CDR3 bases are TGTGCCAGCAGCTTAGTTGTACTAGCGGGGGGCGAGACACGGGAGCAGTTCTTC.

In its sample, this clonotype was seen a few times. This chain joins TRBV13 and TRBJ1-6; D possibly corresponds to TRBD1 (5 bases). The V gene's germline CDR1 is PRHDT and CDR2 FYEKMQ (reference sequence). CDR3 length: 18 residues. V lost 6 bases, J lost 0 bases, and 18 bases lay in between. CDR3: CASSSGTEESSYNSPLHF. CDR3 sequence (DNA): TGTGCCAGCAGTTCCGGGACTGAAGAGAGCTCCTATAATTCACCCCTCCACTTT.